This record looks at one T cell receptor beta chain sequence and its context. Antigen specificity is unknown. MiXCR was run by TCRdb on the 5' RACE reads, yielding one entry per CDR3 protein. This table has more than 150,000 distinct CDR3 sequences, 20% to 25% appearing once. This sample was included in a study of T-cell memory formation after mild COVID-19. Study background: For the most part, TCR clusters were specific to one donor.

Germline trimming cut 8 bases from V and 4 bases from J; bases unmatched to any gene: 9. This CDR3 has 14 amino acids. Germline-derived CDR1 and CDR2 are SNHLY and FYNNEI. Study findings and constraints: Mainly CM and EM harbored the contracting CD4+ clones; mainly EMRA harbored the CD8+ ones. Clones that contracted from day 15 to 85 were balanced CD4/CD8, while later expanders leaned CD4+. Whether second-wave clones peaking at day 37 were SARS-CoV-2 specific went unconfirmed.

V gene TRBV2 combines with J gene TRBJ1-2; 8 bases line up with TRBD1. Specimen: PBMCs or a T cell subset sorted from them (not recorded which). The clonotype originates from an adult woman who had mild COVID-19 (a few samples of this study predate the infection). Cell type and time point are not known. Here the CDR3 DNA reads TGTGCCAGCGGAGTCACCACAGGGGGCTATGGCTACACCTTC. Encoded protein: CASGVTTGGYGYTF.